These 21 T cell receptor beta chains share one sample of origin, sequenced in a study of T cells after posttransplantation cyclophosphamide. Cells defined as naive were viable CD3+CD4+ or CD3+CD8+ and CCR7+CD45RA+CD45RO-CD95-CD27+CD28+. Method: immunoSEQ multiplex PCR; TCRdb's copy keeps in-frame clones and lacks some. The repertoire holds about 16,000 clones, with roughly 94% as singletons. The specimen sequenced was naive CD4+ T cells sorted from blood. The receptors here all came from a woman aged 45 to 65 in good health and a related stem cell transplant donor.

The chain carries TRBV7-9 and TRBJ2-3, with 10 bases fitting TRBD2. Per the germline V gene, CDR1 is SEHNR and CDR2 is FQNEAQ (reference sequence). Trimming cost V 5 bases and J 6 bases; bases outside gene matches: 20. This CDR3 is built from 19 residues. The CDR3, as DNA: TGTGCCAGCAGCCAGCGGGCTAGCGGGAGTAGTTTCAAGTCGGATACGCAGTATTTT. This encodes CASSQRASGSSFKSDTQYF.

This chain uses TRBV28 with TRBJ1-2; D unresolved. Germline-derived CDR1 and CDR2 are MDHEN and SYDVKM. Trimming pared 2 bases from V and 4 bases from J, leaving 14 bases between. This CDR3 has 15 amino acids. Here the CDR3 reads CASSLAASVVYGYTF. CDR3 in DNA: TGTGCCAGCAGTTTAGCCGCCAGCGTCGTCTATGGCTACACCTTC.

The rearrangement joins TRBV7-3 to TRBJ2-2; D perhaps matches TRBD2 (6 bases). The germline gives CDR1 SGHTA, CDR2 FQGTGA. V was clipped by 1 base and J by 4 bases, with 10 bases between them. The CDR3 is made up of 15 amino acids. CDR3 sequence: CASSLRAGITGELFF. DNA for the CDR3: TGTGCCAGCAGCTTAAGAGCGGGCATCACCGGGGAGCTGTTTTTT.

The genes are TRBV7-9 and TRBJ1-1; 10 bases align to TRBD1. CDR1 is SEHNR and CDR2 is FQNEAQ in the germline V gene (reference sequence). Trimming cost V 5 bases and J 4 bases; bases outside gene matches: 16. This CDR3 region has 18 residues. The chain's CDR3 is CASSGLILGRQGATEAFF. For the CDR3, the DNA is TGTGCCAGCAGCGGATTGATTCTCGGGAGACAGGGGGCCACTGAAGCTTTCTTT.

V and J are TRBV27 and TRBJ2-1; D remains unclear. The CDR3 contains 12 residues. With 10 bases removed from V and 6 bases from J, the gap between germline ends came to 13 bases. Looked up from germline, CDR1 is MNHEY and CDR2 is SMNVEV (reference sequence). This chain's CDR3 is CATLRPGNEQFF. Written as DNA, the CDR3 is TGTGCCACCCTCAGGCCCGGCAATGAGCAGTTCTTC.

The V gene is TRBV18, the J gene TRBJ2-2; 7 bases align to TRBD1. CDR3 size: 16 residues. The V and J ends lost 3 bases and 0 bases, in that order; junction bases with no gene match: 4. Germline CDR1 is KGHSH and CDR2 is LQKENI. CDR3 region: CASSPGTASNTGELFF. The CDR3 nucleotides read TGTGCCAGCTCACCCGGGACAGCCTCGAACACCGGGGAGCTGTTTTTT.

V and J are TRBV30 and TRBJ2-2; D is undetermined. V shed 1 base and J shed 3 bases, with 9 bases lying between them. The germline V gene encodes CDR1 GTSNPN and CDR2 SVGIG (reference sequence). CDR3 length equals 14 residues. The CDR3 region is CAWSGFRYTGELFF. For the CDR3, the DNA is TGTGCCTGGAGTGGATTCAGATACACCGGGGAGCTGTTTTTT.

V usage is TRBV7-9 and J usage is TRBJ1-1, with D uncertain. In germline, CDR1 is SEHNR, CDR2 FQNEAQ (reference sequence). V lost 8 bases, J lost 4 bases, and 17 bases lay in between. The CDR3 spans 14 residues. CDR3 residues: CASGRLREITEAFF. CDR3 nucleotides: TGTGCCAGCGGCCGCCTGAGGGAGATCACTGAAGCTTTCTTT.

V gene TRBV5-1 combines with J gene TRBJ1-3; weak D call: TRBD1 (5 bases). This CDR3 has 16 residues. With 4 bases removed from V and 0 bases from J, the gap between germline ends came to 14 bases. Germline V gene lookup returns CDR1 SGHRS and CDR2 YFSETQ. CDR3 in DNA: TGCGCCAGCAGCCTAACAGGCCTGAGCTCTGGAAACACCATATATTTT. Amino acids: CASSLTGLSSGNTIYF. Combining the CDR3 with reference TRBV5-1 and TRBJ1-3 gives the whole variable domain KAGVTQTPRYLIKTRGQQVTLSCSPISGHRSVSWYQQTPGQGLQFLFEYFSETQRNKGNFPGRFSGRQFSNSRSEMNVSTLELGDSALYLCASSLTGLSSGNTIYFGEGSWLTVV.

The chain employs TRBV7-7 and TRBJ1-1, with a tentative D call TRBD1 (5 bases). V was cut by 5 bases and J by 3 bases, with 10 bases left in between. This CDR3 spans 13 amino acids. CDR1 and CDR2 from the germline V gene are SSHAT and FNYEAQ (reference sequence). The CDR3 is CASSKDTYTEAFF. The CDR3 DNA reads as TGTGCCAGCAGCAAGGACACCTACACTGAAGCTTTCTTT.

V and J are TRBV2 and TRBJ2-2; D ambiguous. The CDR3 totals 13 residues. The V and J ends lost 2 bases and 1 base respectively, with 2 bases between them. CDR1 and CDR2 (germline): SNHLY, FYNNEI. The DNA of the CDR3 is TGTGCCAGCAGTGAACAGAACACCGGGGAGCTGTTTTTT. Its protein is CASSEQNTGELFF.

This chain links TRBV15 with TRBJ2-3; D is uncertain. This CDR3 has 14 residues. The V gene's germline CDR1 is LNHNV and CDR2 YYDKDF (reference sequence). V shed 5 bases and J shed 2 bases, with 11 bases lying between them. CDR3 sequence (DNA): TGTGCCACCAGCTCCCGACTGTACACAGATACGCAGTATTTT. It translates to CATSSRLYTDTQYF.

V gene TRBV7-9 combines with J gene TRBJ2-3, with 11 positions matching TRBD2. The CDR3 spans 19 residues. V dropped 6 bases and J dropped 2; count of bases not matched to a gene: 16. The germline V gene has CDR1 SEHNR and CDR2 FQNEAQ (reference sequence). This CDR3 reads CASRPGTSGMTKDTDTQYF. DNA for the CDR3: TGTGCCAGCAGACCGGGGACTAGCGGAATGACTAAAGACACAGATACGCAGTATTTT.

This chain joins TRBV5-1 and TRBJ1-2, with 7 positions matching TRBD1. The germline gives CDR1 SGHRS, CDR2 YFSETQ. J was trimmed by 3 bases and V by 3 bases; bases with no gene match: 11. The CDR3 has 16 amino acids. In nucleotides, the CDR3 is TGCGCCAGCAGCTCTAATCCACAGGGGTCTGACTATGGCTACACCTTC. Its translation is CASSSNPQGSDYGYTF.

This chain joins TRBV5-6 and TRBJ1-3; the D is unclear. The CDR3 contains 13 residues. With 0 bases removed from V and 2 bases from J, the gap between germline ends came to 3 bases. Germline CDR1 and CDR2: SGHDT and YYEEEE. This chain's CDR3 is CASSLAPGNTIYF. DNA for the CDR3: TGTGCCAGCAGCTTGGCTCCTGGAAACACCATATATTTT.

V usage is TRBV5-1 and J usage is TRBJ1-3, with D possibly matching TRBD1 (5 bases). This CDR3 spans 15 amino acids. Trimming shortened V by 2 bases and J by 0 bases, and 9 bases separated the two germline ends. The germline gives CDR1 SGHRS, CDR2 YFSETQ. The CDR3 coding sequence is TGCGCCAGCAGCTTATTAGGGGACTCTGGAAACACCATATATTTT. Translated: CASSLLGDSGNTIYF.

The gene calls are TRBV7-3 and TRBJ1-2; 9 bases are shared with TRBD1. J was trimmed by 4 bases and V by 1 base; bases with no gene match: 7. Germline CDR1 and CDR2: SGHTA and FQGTGA. The CDR3 extends over 16 amino acids. DNA of the CDR3: TGTGCCAGCAGCTTAAATCCGGGACAGGGATTCTATGGCTACACCTTC. Amino acid sequence: CASSLNPGQGFYGYTF.

The chain is built from TRBV7-8 and TRBJ1-1, with a weak D call TRBD1 (5 bases). The V gene lost 5 bases and the J gene lost 5 bases, with 9 bases spanning the gap. Germline V lookup: CDR1 SGHVS, CDR2 FQNEAQ. The CDR3 has 12 amino acids. The CDR3 loop reads CASSRGGTEAFF. CDR3 bases: TGTGCCAGCAGCCGCGGGGGAACTGAAGCTTTCTTT.

The J gene is TRBJ2-7, the V gene TRBV5-1; 11 nucleotides align to TRBD2. The ends lost 4 bases at V and 1 base at J; junction bases unmatched: 7. The CDR3 is made up of 16 amino acids. From germline, CDR1 is SGHRS and CDR2 YFSETQ. CDR3 DNA: TGCGCCAGCAGCCTACCCGGGACTAGCGGATCCTACGAGCAGTACTTC. Its protein product is CASSLPGTSGSYEQYF.

This clone was counted only a few times. The chain couples TRBV2 to TRBJ1-1; 9 nucleotides match TRBD1. This CDR3 comprises 13 residues. Germline CDR1 SNHLY, CDR2 FYNNEI. The trim removed 7 bases at V and 13 bases at J, leaving 13 bases unmatched. In DNA form, the CDR3 reads TGTGCCAGCAATTTCGAGGGGGACAGGGAAAGTTTCTTT. This codes for CASNFEGDRESFF.

This rearrangement joins TRBV6-5 to TRBJ1-2, with 8 bases identical to TRBD1. Germline CDR1 and CDR2: MNHEY and SVGAGI. J lost 7 bases, V lost 8 bases, and 9 bases had no gene match. This CDR3 spans 13 amino acids. The CDR3 loop is CASGRVDRAGYTF. CDR3 nucleotides: TGTGCCAGCGGACGGGTGGACAGGGCTGGCTACACCTTC.